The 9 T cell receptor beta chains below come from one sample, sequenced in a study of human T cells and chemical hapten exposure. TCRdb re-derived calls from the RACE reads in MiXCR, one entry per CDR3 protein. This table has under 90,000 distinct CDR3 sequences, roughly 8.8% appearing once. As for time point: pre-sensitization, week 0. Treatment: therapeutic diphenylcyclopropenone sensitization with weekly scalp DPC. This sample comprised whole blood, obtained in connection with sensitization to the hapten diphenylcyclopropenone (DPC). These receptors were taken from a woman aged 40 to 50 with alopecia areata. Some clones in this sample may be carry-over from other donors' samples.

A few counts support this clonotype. CDR3 nucleotide sequence: TGTGCCAGCAGTGGGCAGGGGCTCAATCAGCCCCAGCATTTT. Translated: CASSGQGLNQPQHF. The V and J genes are TRBV6-1 and TRBJ1-5; maybe TRBD1 (6 bases). CDR1 and CDR2 from the germline V gene are MNHNS and SASEGT. There are 14 residues in the CDR3. The V end was cut by 4 bases, the J end by 3 bases, with 10 bases between.

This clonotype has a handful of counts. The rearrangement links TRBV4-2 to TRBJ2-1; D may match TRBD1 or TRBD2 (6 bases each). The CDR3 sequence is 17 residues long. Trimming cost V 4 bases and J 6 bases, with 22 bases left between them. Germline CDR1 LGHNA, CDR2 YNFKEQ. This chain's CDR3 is CASSRRGAGEVGNEQFF. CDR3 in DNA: TGTGCCAGCAGCCGCCGAGGGGCAGGGGAGGTAGGCAATGAGCAGTTCTTC.

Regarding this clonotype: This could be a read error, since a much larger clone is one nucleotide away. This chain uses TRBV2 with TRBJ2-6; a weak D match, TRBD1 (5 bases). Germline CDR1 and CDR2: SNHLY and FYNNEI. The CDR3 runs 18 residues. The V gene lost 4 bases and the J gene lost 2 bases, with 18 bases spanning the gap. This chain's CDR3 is CASSGALPGNPGANVLTF. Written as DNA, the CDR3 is TGTGCCAGCAGTGGAGCGCTTCCAGGGAACCCTGGGGCCAACGTCCTGACTTTC.

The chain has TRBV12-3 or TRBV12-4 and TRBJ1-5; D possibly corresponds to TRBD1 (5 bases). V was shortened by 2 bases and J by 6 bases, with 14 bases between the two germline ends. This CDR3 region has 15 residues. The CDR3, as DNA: TGTGCCAGCAGTTTACAGGGATCGGTTGGTCAGCCCCAGCATTTT. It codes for CASSLQGSVGQPQHF.

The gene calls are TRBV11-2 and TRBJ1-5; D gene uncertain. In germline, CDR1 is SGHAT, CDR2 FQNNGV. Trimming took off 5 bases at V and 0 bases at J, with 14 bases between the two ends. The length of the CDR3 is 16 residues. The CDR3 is CASSRTPGHSNQPQHF. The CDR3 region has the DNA TGTGCCAGCAGCCGGACCCCGGGCCATAGCAATCAGCCCCAGCATTTT.

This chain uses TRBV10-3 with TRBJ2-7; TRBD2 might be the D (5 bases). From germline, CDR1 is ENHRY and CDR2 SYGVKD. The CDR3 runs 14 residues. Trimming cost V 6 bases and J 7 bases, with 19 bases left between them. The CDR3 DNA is TGTGCCATCAGACAAAGTGAGGGTCTGATTGAGCAGTACTTC. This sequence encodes CAIRQSEGLIEQYF.

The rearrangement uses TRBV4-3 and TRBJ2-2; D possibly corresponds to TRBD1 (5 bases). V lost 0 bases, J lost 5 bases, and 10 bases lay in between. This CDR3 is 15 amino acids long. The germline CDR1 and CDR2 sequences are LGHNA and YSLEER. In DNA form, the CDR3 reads TGCGCCAGCAGCCAAGATTGGCAGGGAACCGGGGAGCTGTTTTTT. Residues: CASSQDWQGTGELFF.

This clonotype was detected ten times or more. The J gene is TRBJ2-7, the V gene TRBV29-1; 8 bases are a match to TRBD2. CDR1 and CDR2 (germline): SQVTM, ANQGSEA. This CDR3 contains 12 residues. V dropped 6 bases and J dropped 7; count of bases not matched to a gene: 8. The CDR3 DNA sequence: TGCAGCGTGCGCGGGACTAGAGGGGAGCAGTACTTC. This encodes CSVRGTRGEQYF.

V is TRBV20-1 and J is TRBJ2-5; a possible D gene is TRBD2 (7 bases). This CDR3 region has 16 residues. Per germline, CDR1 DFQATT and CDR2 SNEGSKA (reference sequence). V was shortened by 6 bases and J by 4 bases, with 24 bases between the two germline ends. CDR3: CSAISGEGGPSETQYF. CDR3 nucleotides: TGCAGTGCCATCTCCGGAGAGGGGGGGCCGTCAGAGACCCAGTACTTC.